Reported below is one T cell receptor beta chain. Its antigen is not identified. This CDR3 has 16 residues. Germline V lookup: CDR1 LNHDA, CDR2 SQIVND (reference sequence). V dropped 2 bases and J dropped 1 base, with 11 bases sitting between them. This specimen comes from a study of T-cell memory formation after mild COVID-19. TCRdb processed the 5' RACE reads anew with MiXCR; each CDR3 protein has one entry. The table lists about 560,000 distinct CDR3 sequences, roughly a fifth of them singletons. Study-level findings and limits: Several responding clones turned up in pre-infection memory, indicating that cross-reactive memory may have taken part. Researchers report contracting CD4+ clones mostly in CM and EM, with CD8+ clones in EMRA.

Sequencing input: PBMCs or a T cell subset sorted from them (not recorded which). This TCR was sampled from an adult woman who had mild COVID-19 (a few samples of this study predate the infection). Cell type and time point are not known. The V and J genes are TRBV19 and TRBJ2-2; unclear D gene. The CDR3 bases are TGTGCCAGTAGTATATCTCGGGCAGGGAACACCGGGGAGCTGTTTTTT. It codes for CASSISRAGNTGELFF.